This T cell receptor (beta chain) appears in the sequencing data of a study of shared clonotypes between healthy human individuals (TCRdb year 2020). For the wider study: The cohort comprised a couple of women and three men aged 18 to 49 years. For each donor, CD4 naive and CD4 memory were each run on three plates, CD8 naive on two plates, and CD8 memory on one plate. To estimate repertoire size and how much clonotype sharing occurs between individuals, the study deeply sequenced the blood TCR repertoires of five healthy adults. To increase sequencing depth and limit assay-specific biases, different laboratories used diverse techniques to prepare libraries and sequence TCR repertoires. Per donor, leukapheresis produced somewhere between about 0.94 and 8.9 billion PBMCs. General findings and caveats noted by the study authors: Pairwise subsampling led to the expectation that sequencing depth would affect the degree of clonotype sharing among donors. Sampling was limited to blood, and TCR repertoires in tissue likely differ from TCR repertoires in blood. Higher generation probabilities were observed for clonotypes shared by all four sorted-subset donors than for non-shared clonotypes. Estimated clonotype richness was generally larger for naive than for memory subsets. Sharing across four donors was observed for roughly 5% of naive CD4, 3% to 3.5% of naive CD8, 2% to 2.5% of memory CD4, and roughly 0.43% of memory CD8 clonotypes. Because the study included a small number of donors, the genetic and exposure-history diversity represented was limited. Rarefaction of sorted-subset datasets indicated incomplete sequencing despite the large sequencing depth.

In the case of this clone: Its antigen target is currently unknown. The input lacks base qualities; no much larger clone sits a single base away.

Donors were healthy HIV-negative adults with no recently reported acute infections or vaccinations. All donors were Caucasian adults living in Nashville, Tennessee, USA. CD4+ T cells were enriched through magnetic negative selection, after which naive cells were positively selected on CD45RA and the remaining negative fraction served as the memory subset. After blood collection by leukapheresis, PBMCs were isolated using Ficoll-Histopaque density gradient centrifugation and then cryopreserved in the vapor phase of liquid nitrogen. Purity and quantity of every magnetically sorted T cell population were checked by analytical flow cytometry. Genomic DNA was isolated from every sorted fraction and measured by UV absorbance on a Nanodrop 2000c. TCR CDR3 regions were amplified from genomic DNA by multiplex PCR using the deep immunoSEQ assay. For each cell subset, the extracted genomic DNA was distributed evenly across all wells of several immunoSEQ 96-well plates, and each plate served as one replicate. For sorted subsets, approximately 210 ng genomic DNA, equal to 30,000 to 35,000 T cell genomes, was loaded into each replicate PCR. Purified libraries were quantified with a Qubit 3.0 fluorometer, sized on a Bioanalyzer 2100, and re-quantified with the KAPA Library Quantification kit. A separate single-read 150-cycle Illumina NextSeq 550 flow cell was used to sequence each immunoSEQ 96-well plate. The study's processing was this. The immunoSEQ output contained only junctional sequences without quality scores, so filtering could not match that applied to full-length reads. Sequences were annotated with PyIR, a Python wrapper for IgBLAST v1.9, using IMGT germline references to assign V/J genes and CDR3. Reads were removed for weak V/J assignments (E-value above 1e-6), missing CDR3, stop codons, out-of-frame junctions, or ambiguous translated residues. A V3J clonotype was defined by an identical inferred V gene, J gene, and CDR3 amino acid sequence. The percentage overlap between two repertoires was calculated by dividing the number of shared unique clonotypes by the size of the smaller repertoire. Three approaches were used to assess repertoire richness: RTK rarefaction, the Chao1 estimator, and Recon v2.1 estimates of unobserved clonotypes. OLGA was used to compute generation probabilities for all TCRbeta clonotypes that the gDNA method yielded from a handful of donors. What TCRdb holds here is the immuneACCESS table cut down to in-frame rearrangements. Part of the clones is not present; checked against another copy, under half of the missing clones reflect an unresolved V gene, and the others are unexplained. D and trimming come from the DNA, and the V and J calls and clone size come from that table. The sample table lists around 200,000 clones, around 63% of them with a count of one. The ten most abundant clones make up about 9.4% of the sample.

The source is a man aged 25-40 years in good health. The specimen was memory CD4+ T cells sorted from blood. The cell subset or site label, as the study defines it: CD45RA-negative fraction.

The CDR3 protein: CASSLGQGYTF. Read as DNA, the sequence is TGTGCCAGCAGCTTAGGACAAGGCTACACCTTC. Recombination linked TRBV7-9 to TRBJ1-2; the D gene identity is not certain. CDR1 SEHNR and CDR2 FQNEAQ were looked up in the germline V gene (reference sequence). Trimming costs V 1 base and J 8 bases, and their ends lie 5 bases apart. The CDR3 spans 11 residues, from the cysteine through the phenylalanine. Only the CDR3 part of the read is kept: 33 bases, read in frame from the first base.